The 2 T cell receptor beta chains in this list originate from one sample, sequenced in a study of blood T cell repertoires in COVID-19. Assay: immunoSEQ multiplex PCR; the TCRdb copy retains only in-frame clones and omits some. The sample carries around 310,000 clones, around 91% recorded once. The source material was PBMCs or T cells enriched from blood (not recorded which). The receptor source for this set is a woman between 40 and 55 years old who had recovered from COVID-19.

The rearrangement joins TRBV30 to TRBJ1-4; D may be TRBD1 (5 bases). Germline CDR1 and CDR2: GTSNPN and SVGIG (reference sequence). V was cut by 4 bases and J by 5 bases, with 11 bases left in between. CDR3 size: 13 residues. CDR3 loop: CAWTWQGNEKLFF. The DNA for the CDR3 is TGTGCCTGGACTTGGCAGGGAAATGAAAAACTGTTTTTT.

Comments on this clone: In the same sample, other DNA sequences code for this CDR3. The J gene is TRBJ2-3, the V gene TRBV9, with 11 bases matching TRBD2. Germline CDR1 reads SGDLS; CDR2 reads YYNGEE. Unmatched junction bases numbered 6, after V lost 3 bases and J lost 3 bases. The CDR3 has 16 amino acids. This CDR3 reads CASSGGTSGLTDTQYF. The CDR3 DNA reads TGTGCCAGCAGCGGCGGGACTAGCGGACTAACAGATACGCAGTATTTT.